This TCR beta chain appears in the sequencing data of a study of T cell responses to AZD1222 COVID-19 vaccine. Study-wide results and limits: White British donors predominated, females outnumbered males, and clonal diversity was possibly underestimated. Just 5 to 7 people given AZD1222 tested seropositive at baseline.

The table came from immunoSEQ multiplex PCR; TCRdb's copy has only in-frame clones and leaves some out. The table lists over 100,000 clones, roughly 89% of them singletons. V was shortened by 0 bases and J by 6 bases, with 6 bases between the two germline ends. CDR3 length: 13 amino acids. Germline values: CDR1 MNHEY, CDR2 SVGEGT. Notes on this clone: Its antigen is not identified.

The source is an adult in good health. Sequencing used peripheral blood, obtained on day 0 of AZD1222 vaccination. The chain links TRBV6-2 or TRBV6-3 to TRBJ1-5, with unresolved D. The CDR3 loop reads CASSYSRSQPQHF. For the CDR3, the DNA is TGTGCCAGCAGTTACTCTAGAAGTCAGCCCCAGCATTTT.